The rows below give T cell receptor beta chains drawn from one sample of a study of ipilimumab plus nivolumab after autologous stem cell transplantation. Assay: immunoSEQ multiplex PCR; the TCRdb copy retains only in-frame clones and omits some. Of 84,000 or so clones listed, over 80% were seen once; the top ten hold about 2.2%. The starting material was PBMCs, obtained in a trial of ipilimumab plus nivolumab as post-transplant consolidation. The receptor source for this set is a male donor with diffuse large B-cell lymphoma. Both conserved end residues are part of each CDR3. A D gene is named only where the DNA matches it firmly. Clone size is given for some rows only: seen once, a few or many times, or a class if the clone is expanded.

len	d_gene	v_gene	abundance	j_gene	CDR3nt	CDR3aa
15	NA	TRBV6-5	NA	TRBJ2-1	TGTGCCAGCAGGCGTACCGTGGGGCCCGGCAATGAGCAGTTCTTC	CASRRTVGPGNEQFF
15	NA	TRBV7-2	NA	TRBJ1-2	TGTGCCAGCAGCCACGCGACAGGCAAGGGCTATGGCTACACCTTC	CASSHATGKGYGYTF
16	TRBD1	TRBV5-3	NA	TRBJ1-1	TGTGCCAGAAGAGGTAGACAGGGTGCGACGAACACTGAAGCTTTCTTT	CARRGRQGATNTEAFF
14	NA	TRBV6-6	NA	TRBJ1-4	TGTGCCAGCAGTTATGGCAGGGGAAGTGAAAAACTGTTTTTT	CASSYGRGSEKLFF
12	NA	TRBV6-1	NA	TRBJ1-1	TGTGCCAGCAGTCACAGGGTCGCTGAAGCTTTCTTT	CASSHRVAEAFF
13	NA	TRBV6-1	NA	TRBJ2-1	TGTGCCAGCATACTCAGTAGGGTTCAGGAGCAGTTCTTC	CASILSRVQEQFF
13	NA	TRBV19	few	TRBJ1-1	TGTGCCAGTAGTACCAGGACAGAGAGTGAAGCTTTCTTT	CASSTRTESEAFF
15	NA	TRBV7-2	NA	TRBJ2-5	TGTGCCAGCAGCTTAGTTACGAGGGGGGGAGAGACCCAGTACTTC	CASSLVTRGGETQYF
14	TRBD2	TRBV2	NA	TRBJ2-5	TGTGCCAGCAGGCAGAGCGGGGGCACCGAGACCCAGTACTTC	CASRQSGGTETQYF
14	TRBD1	TRBV7-2	NA	TRBJ2-5	TGTGCCAGCAGCTTGCCGACAGGGGAAGAGACCCAGTACTTC	CASSLPTGEETQYF
14	NA	TRBV7-2	NA	TRBJ1-1	TGTGCCAGCAGCTACGTGGCAGGGAACACTGAAGCTTTCTTT	CASSYVAGNTEAFF
12	NA	TRBV7-9	NA	TRBJ1-1	TGTGCCAGCAGCTTAGAGACACCAGAAGCTTTCTTT	CASSLETPEAFF
13	NA	TRBV18	NA	TRBJ1-1	TGTGCCAGCTCAGCCCTGGAAACCGGTGAAGCTTTCTTT	CASSALETGEAFF
15	TRBD1	TRBV2	NA	TRBJ2-7	TGTGCCAGCAGTGAGGACAGGGCACGCTCCTACGAGCAGTACTTC	CASSEDRARSYEQYF
14	TRBD1	TRBV10-3	NA	TRBJ1-2	TGTGCCATCAGTGTCCCTACAGGGGGTAAGGGCTACACCTTC	CAISVPTGGKGYTF
15	TRBD1	TRBV6-5	NA	TRBJ1-2	TGTGCCAGCAGTCCCGGGACGGGACAGTACTATGGCTACACCTTC	CASSPGTGQYYGYTF
16	NA	TRBV9	NA	TRBJ2-1	TGTGCCAGCAGCGTAGTGGGCGGGGCCTCCTACAATGAGCAGTTCTTC	CASSVVGGASYNEQFF
16	NA	TRBV15	NA	TRBJ2-7	TGTGCCACCAGTTCCGGAGGTGGGGGGTCGTCCTACGAGCAGTACTTC	CATSSGGGGSSYEQYF
13	NA	TRBV6-6	NA	TRBJ1-5	TGTGCCAGCAGTTACGATAGCAATCAGCCCCAGCATTTT	CASSYDSNQPQHF
15	TRBD1	TRBV11-2	NA	TRBJ2-1	TGTGCCAGCAGCTTATCAGGGGGAGACCACAATGAGCAGTTCTTC	CASSLSGGDHNEQFF
15	TRBD1	TRBV7-6	few	TRBJ1-4	TGTGCCAGCAGCTTAGTCTCCCCAGGGGGTGAAAAACTGTTTTTT	CASSLVSPGGEKLFF
13	NA	TRBV19	few	TRBJ2-7	TGTGCCAGTAGTATAGGGTTAACCTACGAGCAGTACTTC	CASSIGLTYEQYF
13	NA	TRBV10-1	NA	TRBJ2-2	TGCGCCAGCGCCTTACTAGCAGGCGGGGAGCTGTTTTTT	CASALLAGGELFF
12	NA	TRBV25-1	few	TRBJ2-2	TGTGCCAGCATAGATTGGACCGGGGAGCTGTTTTTT	CASIDWTGELFF
15	TRBD2	TRBV5-1	NA	TRBJ2-1	TGCGCCAGCAGCTTGATTGTGACTAGCGGTAATGAGCAGTTCTTC	CASSLIVTSGNEQFF
17	NA	TRBV4-2	once	TRBJ2-7	TGTGCCAGCAGCCAAGGGTACCGGGAGACCGCATTATACGAGCAGTACTTC	CASSQGYRETALYEQYF
12	NA	TRBV2	many	TRBJ1-2	TGTGCCAGCAGTGAAGGGTTGACCGTCCCCACCTTC	CASSEGLTVPTF
14	NA	TRBV7-2	NA	TRBJ2-1	TGTGCCAGCAGCTTGGAGGTCATCTACAATGAGCAGTTCTTC	CASSLEVIYNEQFF
16	TRBD2	TRBV7-8	NA	TRBJ2-7	TGTGCCAGCAGCCCCCGCTCGGGCGGGGGACCCTACGAGCAGTACTTC	CASSPRSGGGPYEQYF
16	TRBD2	TRBV7-2	NA	TRBJ2-3	TGTGCCAGCAGCTTAGTGGGGACTAGCTCCCCAGATACGCAGTATTTT	CASSLVGTSSPDTQYF
11	NA	TRBV30	NA	TRBJ1-2	TGTGCCCAGGGTGCAGCTTATGGCTACACCTTC	CAQGAAYGYTF
12	NA	TRBV6-5	few	TRBJ1-3	TGTGCCAGCACCTCGGCTGGAAACACCATATATTTT	CASTSAGNTIYF
14	TRBD1	TRBV2	NA	TRBJ1-2	TGTGCCAGCAGTAACGGACAGGGGGCTGGTGGCTACACCTTC	CASSNGQGAGGYTF
15	TRBD2	TRBV9	once	TRBJ2-1	TGTGCCAGCAGCCCACTAGCGCGGACCTACAATGAGCAGTTCTTC	CASSPLARTYNEQFF
17	NA	TRBV11-2	NA	TRBJ2-5	TGTGCCAGCAGCTCACTAACGGGCGGGCAGGGGAGGGAGACCCAGTACTTC	CASSSLTGGQGRETQYF
16	TRBD2	TRBV13	NA	TRBJ2-1	TGTGCCAGCAGCGGCCATCTAGCGGGGTATAACAATGAGCAGTTCTTC	CASSGHLAGYNNEQFF
15	NA	TRBV6-6	NA	TRBJ2-3	TGTGCCAGCACTAAGGACCCTACTAGCACAGATACGCAGTATTTT	CASTKDPTSTDTQYF